This T cell receptor beta chain was profiled in a study of shared clonotypes between healthy human individuals. Clones were read by immunoSEQ multiplex PCR, and TCRdb kept only the in-frame ones, dropping some. The sample records more than 2 million clones, about 94% being singletons. Per germline, CDR1 MDHEN and CDR2 SYDVKM. The CDR3 sequence is 12 residues long. V lost 8 bases and J 14 bases, leaving 16 bases between the germline ends. Material for sequencing was naive CD4+ T cells sorted from blood. Sample subset: CD45RA+ positively selected. The chain has TRBV28 and TRBJ1-6, with D possibly being TRBD1 (5 bases). The sequence was collected from a man younger than 35 in good health. CDR3 sequence reads: CASDSGRETLHF. The CDR3 nucleotides read TGTGCCAGCGACTCAGGGAGGGAAACCCTCCACTTT.